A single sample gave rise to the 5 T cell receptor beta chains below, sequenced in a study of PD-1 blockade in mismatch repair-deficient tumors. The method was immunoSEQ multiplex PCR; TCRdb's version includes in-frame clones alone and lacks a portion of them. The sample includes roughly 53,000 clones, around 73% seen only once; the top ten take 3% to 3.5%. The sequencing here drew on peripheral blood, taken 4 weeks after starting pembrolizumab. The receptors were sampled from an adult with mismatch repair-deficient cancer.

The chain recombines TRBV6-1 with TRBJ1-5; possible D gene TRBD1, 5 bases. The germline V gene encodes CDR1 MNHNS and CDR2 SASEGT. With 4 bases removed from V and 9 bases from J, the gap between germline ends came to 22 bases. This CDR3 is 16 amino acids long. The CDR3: CASSVPKDMKRRPQHF. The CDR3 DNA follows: TGTGCCAGCAGTGTCCCTAAGGACATGAAAAGGCGGCCCCAGCATTTT.

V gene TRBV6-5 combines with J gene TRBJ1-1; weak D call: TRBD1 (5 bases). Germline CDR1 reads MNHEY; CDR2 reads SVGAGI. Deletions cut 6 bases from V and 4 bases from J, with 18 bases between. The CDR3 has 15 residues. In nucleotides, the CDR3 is TGTGCCAGCAGACTTTATTCAGGGTTTAGCACTGAAGCTTTCTTT. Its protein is CASRLYSGFSTEAFF.

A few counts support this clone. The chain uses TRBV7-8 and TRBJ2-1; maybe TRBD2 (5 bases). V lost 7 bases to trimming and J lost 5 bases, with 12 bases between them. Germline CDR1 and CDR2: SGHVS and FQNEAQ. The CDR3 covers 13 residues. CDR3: CASTLGRDNEQFF. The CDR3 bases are TGTGCCAGCACCCTAGGGAGAGACAATGAGCAGTTCTTC.

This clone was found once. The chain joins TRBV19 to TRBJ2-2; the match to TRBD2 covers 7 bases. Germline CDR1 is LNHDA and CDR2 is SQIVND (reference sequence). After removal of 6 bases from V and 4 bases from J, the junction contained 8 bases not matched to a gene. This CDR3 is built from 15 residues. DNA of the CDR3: TGTGCCAGTAGGGGAGGGGACTTCATCACCGGGGAGCTGTTTTTT. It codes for CASRGGDFITGELFF.

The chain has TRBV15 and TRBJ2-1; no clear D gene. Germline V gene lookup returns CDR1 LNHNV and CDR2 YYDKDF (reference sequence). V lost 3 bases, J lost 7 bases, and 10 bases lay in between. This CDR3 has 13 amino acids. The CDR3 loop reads CATSSSIANEQFF. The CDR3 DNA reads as TGTGCCACCAGCAGTTCGATAGCAAATGAGCAGTTCTTC.